This is a list of T cell receptor beta chains from one sample in a study of blood T cell repertoires in COVID-19. Libraries were prepared by immunoSEQ multiplex PCR; TCRdb keeps only in-frame clonotypes and omits some of them. The table shows about 36,000 clones, with around four fifths occurring only once. The sample was peripheral blood. Every receptor here comes from a human donor in a cohort sampled during active or convalescent COVID-19. The donor label of this sample is uncertain. Both conserved end residues are part of each CDR3. The order of the fields is J gene, clone size, D gene, V gene, CDR3 length, CDR3 protein, CDR3 DNA. D genes are given only for firm matches. For some rows the clone size is stated as once, few or many, or as a class when expanded; others skip it.

TRBJ1-1	NA	TRBD1	TRBV12-3/TRBV12-4	13	CASAGQGNTEAFF	TGTGCCAGCGCAGGACAGGGGAACACTGAAGCTTTCTTT
TRBJ2-7	once	NA	TRBV21-1	13	CASYRTSGYEQYF	TGTGCCAGCTATCGGACTAGCGGCTACGAGCAGTACTTC
TRBJ1-2	few	NA	TRBV2	11	CASTENYGYTF	TGTGCCAGCACAGAAAACTATGGCTACACCTTC
TRBJ2-5	NA	NA	TRBV11-3	13	CASSLIGQETQYF	TGTGCCAGCAGCTTAATCGGCCAAGAGACCCAGTACTTC
TRBJ1-2	few	TRBD1	TRBV4-2	15	CASSQGQGRAYGYTF	TGTGCCAGCAGCCAAGGACAGGGAAGGGCTTATGGCTACACCTTC
TRBJ1-2	NA	NA	TRBV6-5	14	CASRAGNLNYGYTF	TGTGCCAGCAGGGCAGGGAACTTAAACTATGGCTACACCTTC
TRBJ2-7	NA	NA	TRBV5-6	12	CASSLVGDEQYF	TGTGCCAGCAGCTTGGTCGGGGACGAGCAGTACTTC
TRBJ1-1	NA	NA	TRBV7-8	13	CASSRSRGTEAFF	TGTGCCAGCAGCCGTTCAAGGGGCACTGAAGCTTTCTTT
TRBJ2-1	NA	TRBD1	TRBV6-5	13	CASRGTGANEQFF	TGTGCCAGCAGGGGGACAGGGGCCAATGAGCAGTTCTTC
TRBJ2-5	NA	TRBD1	TRBV2	15	CASSIDRGRQETQYF	TGTGCCAGCAGTATCGACAGGGGGCGCCAAGAGACCCAGTACTTC
TRBJ1-1	NA	NA	TRBV6-5	15	CASSYRTGGGTEAFF	TGTGCCAGCAGTTACCGAACGGGAGGGGGAACTGAAGCTTTCTTT
TRBJ1-2	NA	TRBD1	TRBV5-1	16	CASSSGRGDRGFGYTF	TGCGCCAGCAGCTCCGGGAGAGGGGACAGGGGATTTGGCTACACCTTC
TRBJ1-4	NA	TRBD1	TRBV3-1/TRBV3-2	16	CASSQDRQGANEKLFF	TGTGCCAGCAGCCAAGATAGGCAGGGGGCTAATGAAAAACTGTTTTTT
TRBJ1-1	once	NA	TRBV7-2	13	CASSTNMNTEAFF	TGTGCCAGCAGCACAAACATGAACACTGAAGCTTTCTTT
TRBJ1-1	NA	TRBD1	TRBV2	15	CASSNWDRGNTEAFF	TGTGCCAGCAGTAATTGGGACAGGGGGAACACTGAAGCTTTCTTT
TRBJ2-5	NA	TRBD2	TRBV5-6	17	CASSLWTSGRAPGTQYF	TGTGCCAGCAGCCTTTGGACTAGCGGGAGGGCCCCGGGGACCCAGTACTTC
TRBJ2-7	NA	NA	TRBV19	14	CASSRRGAGDEQYF	TGTGCCAGTAGCAGACGGGGGGCCGGCGACGAGCAGTACTTC
TRBJ1-2	NA	NA	TRBV30	13	CAWRPGQSYGYTF	TGTGCCTGGAGGCCTGGACAAAGCTATGGCTACACCTTC
TRBJ2-1	NA	TRBD2	TRBV3-1/TRBV3-2	16	CASSQDSGPTVDEQFF	TGTGCCAGCAGCCAGGATAGCGGGCCTACTGTGGATGAGCAGTTCTTC
TRBJ2-3	NA	NA	TRBV3-1/TRBV3-2	15	CASSLSGTNADTQYF	TGTGCCAGCAGCCTCAGCGGAACCAACGCAGATACGCAGTATTTT
TRBJ2-5	once	NA	TRBV7-9	9	CALSETQYF	TGTGCCCTTAGCGAGACCCAGTACTTC
TRBJ2-7	few	NA	TRBV7-9	14	CASSSDRNPYEQYF	TGTGCCAGCAGCTCGGACAGAAACCCATACGAGCAGTACTTC
TRBJ2-5	NA	NA	TRBV3-1/TRBV3-2	12	CASSQGGQTQYF	TGTGCCAGCAGCCAAGGAGGTCAGACCCAGTACTTC
TRBJ1-2	once	NA	TRBV4-2	16	CASSPLLRNEDYGYTF	TGTGCCAGCAGCCCCCTGCTGAGGAACGAGGACTATGGCTACACCTTC
TRBJ2-7	once	NA	TRBV6-5	13	CASSYRDTYEQYF	TGTGCCAGCAGTTACCGCGACACCTACGAGCAGTACTTC
TRBJ1-2	few	NA	TRBV30	13	CAWSQRQLYGYTF	TGTGCCTGGAGTCAGAGACAGCTCTATGGCTACACCTTC
TRBJ2-5	NA	NA	TRBV10-3	13	CAISAAAQETQYF	TGTGCCATCAGTGCAGCGGCTCAAGAGACCCAGTACTTC
TRBJ2-1	few	TRBD2	TRBV24-1	14	CATSGASGRNEQFF	TGTGCCACCAGTGGGGCTAGCGGGAGGAATGAGCAGTTCTTC
TRBJ1-1	once	TRBD1	TRBV30	13	CAWSGQGYREAFF	TGTGCCTGGAGTGGACAGGGGTATAGGGAAGCTTTCTTT
TRBJ2-7	few	NA	TRBV5-1	13	CASSGGVRYEQYF	TGCGCCAGCAGCGGCGGGGTGCGTTACGAGCAGTACTTC
TRBJ1-1	NA	NA	TRBV11-3	14	CASSLIRGGTEAFF	TGTGCCAGCAGCTTAATAAGAGGAGGCACTGAAGCTTTCTTT
TRBJ1-1	few	TRBD1	TRBV27	13	CASSSGGRAEAFF	TGTGCCAGCAGCTCAGGGGGTCGGGCTGAAGCTTTCTTT
TRBJ1-2	NA	NA	TRBV5-1	14	CASRLEGQSYGYTF	TGCGCCAGCAGACTCGAAGGACAGAGCTATGGCTACACCTTC
TRBJ2-2	few	TRBD2	TRBV25-1	15	CASSQREIVTGELFF	TGTGCCAGCAGTCAGCGGGAGATCGTAACCGGGGAGCTGTTTTTT
TRBJ2-7	NA	TRBD2	TRBV29-1	13	CSAVSGRVHEQYF	TGCAGCGCTGTGAGCGGGAGGGTTCACGAGCAGTACTTC
TRBJ2-7	NA	TRBD1	TRBV7-2	15	CASNLDRLIGYEQYF	TGTGCCAGCAACCTGGACAGGTTGATCGGTTACGAGCAGTACTTC
TRBJ2-2	NA	NA	TRBV2	11	CASADTGELFF	TGTGCCAGCGCAGACACCGGGGAGCTGTTTTTT
TRBJ2-2	NA	TRBD1	TRBV5-6	15	CASSPDRLDTGELFF	TGTGCCAGCAGCCCGGACAGGCTGGATACCGGGGAGCTGTTTTTT
TRBJ1-2	NA	NA	TRBV6-6	14	CASSYSEINYGYTF	TGTGCCAGCAGTTACTCGGAGATTAACTATGGCTACACCTTC
TRBJ2-7	NA	NA	TRBV21-1	15	CASSKWVGGSYEQYF	TGTGCCAGCAGCAAATGGGTCGGCGGATCCTACGAGCAGTACTTC
TRBJ2-6	NA	NA	TRBV4-2	16	CASSQDISSGANVLTF	TGTGCCAGCAGCCAAGATATCTCCTCTGGGGCCAACGTCCTGACTTTC
TRBJ1-4	NA	NA	TRBV18	14	CASSPAQGGEKLFF	TGTGCCAGCTCACCCGCGCAGGGAGGCGAAAAACTGTTTTTT
TRBJ2-4	NA	TRBD2	TRBV4-3	14	CASSQESGRSIQYF	TGCGCCAGCAGCCAAGAGAGCGGGAGGTCCATTCAGTACTTC
TRBJ2-3	NA	NA	TRBV9	17	CASSVGPAGRGADTQYF	TGTGCCAGCAGCGTAGGGCCGGCTGGTAGGGGCGCAGATACGCAGTATTTT
TRBJ1-1	once	NA	TRBV7-2	19	CASSQIKSGQTVKNTEAFF	TGTGCCAGCAGCCAAATTAAATCCGGACAGACCGTCAAGAACACTGAAGCTTTCTTT
TRBJ1-1	NA	NA	TRBV6-5	14	CASSRGAPRTEAFF	TGTGCCAGCAGCCGCGGGGCCCCGCGAACTGAAGCTTTCTTT
TRBJ1-5	NA	TRBD1	TRBV11-1	15	CASSLTGGSNQPQHF	TGTGCCAGCAGCCTAACAGGGGGTAGCAATCAGCCCCAGCATTTT
TRBJ1-4	NA	TRBD1	TRBV9	15	CASSVEDREGEKLFF	TGTGCCAGCAGCGTAGAAGACAGGGAAGGTGAAAAACTGTTTTTT
TRBJ2-3	NA	NA	TRBV5-4	14	CASSLGSVTDTQYF	TGTGCCAGCAGCTTAGGTAGCGTCACAGATACGCAGTATTTT
TRBJ2-5	NA	TRBD1	TRBV5-6	16	CASSLVQGQGTETQYF	TGTGCCAGCAGCTTGGTACAGGGACAGGGGACGGAGACCCAGTACTTC
TRBJ1-2	NA	TRBD1	TRBV29-1	12	CSVPDRGPGYTF	TGCAGCGTTCCGGACAGGGGGCCTGGCTACACCTTC
TRBJ2-7	many	NA	TRBV19	13	CASSISFSYEQYF	TGTGCCAGTAGTATCTCCTTCTCCTACGAGCAGTACTTC
TRBJ1-2	NA	TRBD1	TRBV7-9	15	CASSLGDRRNYGYTF	TGTGCCAGCAGCTTGGGGGACAGGAGGAACTATGGCTACACCTTC